A selection of T cell receptor beta chains follows, all from one sample in a study of monozygotic twins with inflammatory bowel disease. TCRdb processed the 5' RACE reads again and assigns one entry to each CDR3 protein, with no DNA. In total, the table holds roughly 160,000 distinct CDR3 sequences. Material for sequencing was blood. The receptors originated from a human donor with ulcerative colitis or Crohn's disease, or a healthy co-twin of an affected twin (not recorded which). Both conserved end residues are part of each CDR3.

J gene: TRBJ1-2
V gene: TRBV20-1
CDR3 protein: CSAQGGRSGTACTF

J gene: TRBJ2-1
V gene: TRBV27
CDR3 protein: CASSPKQGSYNEQFF

J gene: TRBJ1-1
V gene: TRBV7-2
CDR3 protein: CASSPQSGYGTEAFF

J gene: TRBJ2-3
V gene: TRBV29-1
CDR3 protein: CSVETVETDTQYF

J gene: TRBJ1-6
V gene: TRBV9
CDR3 protein: CASSPRGDSPLHF

J gene: TRBJ2-5
V gene: TRBV7-9
CDR3 protein: CASSRTGQETQYF

J gene: TRBJ2-2
V gene: TRBV6-1
CDR3 protein: CASRGGTHTGELFF

J gene: TRBJ1-6
V gene: TRBV21-1
CDR3 protein: CASSAAWGWRSPLHF

J gene: TRBJ2-3
V gene: TRBV20-1
CDR3 protein: CSASFGLAGPDTQYF

J gene: TRBJ2-3
V gene: TRBV20-1
CDR3 protein: CSAPSVLTQYF

J gene: TRBJ2-3
V gene: TRBV5-5
CDR3 protein: CASGERPLGTDTQYF

J gene: TRBJ2-7
V gene: TRBV6-1
CDR3 protein: CASSEARVAGASRYEQYF

J gene: TRBJ2-5
V gene: TRBV7-6
CDR3 protein: CASSWTQETQYF

J gene: TRBJ1-2
V gene: TRBV24-1
CDR3 protein: CATSDWEGGYTF

J gene: TRBJ2-7
V gene: TRBV6-2/TRBV6-3
CDR3 protein: CASSYPTNSEQYF

J gene: TRBJ2-2
V gene: TRBV14
CDR3 protein: CASSQDFGTVNTGELFF

J gene: TRBJ1-5
V gene: TRBV7-2
CDR3 protein: CASRQTSSPNQPQHF